This TCR beta chain was observed in a study of cytomegalovirus exposure and HLA in healthy donors. Broader study findings: In a later analysis, several top co-occurrence clusters appeared linked to parvovirus B19, influenza, CMV and Epstein-Barr virus. Immune exposure was documented only through CMV serostatus.

The PCR contained 60 Vbeta and 13 Jbeta primers. Profiled with immunoSEQ multiplex PCR; TCRdb holds only in-frame clones, not every one. The sample records under 150,000 clones, 70% to 85% being singletons. With 1 base clipped from V and 2 bases from J, the junction kept 14 bases outside the gene matches. The CDR3 covers 20 residues. The germline CDR1 and CDR2 sequences are MRHNA and SNTAGT. As regards this clone: Antigen: not known.

This clonotype was sampled from a boy between 2 and 15 years old in good health and CMV-seronegative. The chain is built from TRBV6-4 and TRBJ2-1; TRBD2 agrees at 10 bases. Sequenced sample: PBMCs. The DNA for the CDR3 is TGTGCCAGCAGTGACTGGCGATGGCTAGCGGGAGTTTGTCCCTACAATGAGCAGTTCTTC. This translates into CASSDWRWLAGVCPYNEQFF.